The clone carrying this TCR beta chain was recorded many times. The data derive from a study of low-dose radiotherapy and immunotherapy resistance in tumors. Study-wide background: Each patient was administered nivolumab intravenously at 240 mg, which was a flat dose, every two weeks, along with intravenous ipilimumab at 1 mg/kg every six weeks.

TRAV and TRBV primers primed cDNA for both TCRalpha and TCRbeta. PCR amplification of the TCRs was performed with Phusion for approximately 20 PCR cycles, and it relied on a constant-region primer together with a V-primer adapter. MiXCR was run by TCRdb on the reads, yielding one entry per CDR3 protein. The sample holds approximately 45,000 distinct CDR3 sequences, 25% to 30% seen once. The time point here: after trial treatment. Treatment: LDRT plus nivolumab, ipilimumab, low-dose cyclophosphamide and aspirin (RACIN trial). Every donor's regimen consisted of nivolumab, ipilimumab, aspirin, low-dose cyclophosphamide and low-dose radiotherapy. Solid tumors that lacked tumor-infiltrating lymphocytes and were advanced were present in eligible patients. This CDR3 contains 13 residues. Germline assignment: CDR1 WNHNN and CDR2 SYGVQD (reference sequence). Trimming stripped 3 bases from V and 4 bases from J, with 10 bases between.

This sequence was found in a male donor with prostate cancer. Sequenced material: PBMCs, taken after low-dose radiotherapy plus immunotherapy. The chain carries TRBV10-1 and TRBJ2-7; tentatively, D is TRBD1 (5 bases). This CDR3 reads CASSDMQGYEQYF. As DNA, the CDR3 is TGCGCCAGCAGTGATATGCAGGGATACGAGCAGTACTTC.